This TCR beta chain was captured by sequencing in a study of blood T cell repertoires in COVID-19. Study-level information: Sources were T cells, B-cell-depleted T cells, or PBMCs; the material itself was cDNA or gDNA.

Grouping used clinical history reported by participants in a survey and questionnaire. Method: immunoSEQ multiplex PCR; TCRdb's copy keeps in-frame clones and lacks some. The sample shows roughly 150,000 clones, about 80% of them seen only once. The CDR3 covers 14 residues. CDR1 and CDR2 (germline): MNHEY, SVGAGI. V dropped 8 bases and J dropped 8; count of bases not matched to a gene: 10. The source is a woman between 70 and 85 years old in a cohort exposed to, infected with or recovered from COVID-19 (not recorded which). Sequencing used PBMCs or T cells enriched from blood (not recorded which). The chain has TRBV6-5 and TRBJ2-1; TRBD2 agrees at 9 bases. CDR3 sequence reads: CASDLAGAPDEQFF. In DNA, the CDR3 is TGTGCCAGCGATTTAGCGGGAGCCCCTGATGAGCAGTTCTTC.